One and the same sample provided the 14 T cell receptor beta chains below, sequenced in a study of CD8 T cells in Susac syndrome. Reverse transcription of roughly 0.5 to 1 ug RNA was carried out with random hexamers. A single record per CDR3 protein comes from TCRdb applying MiXCR to the immunoSEQ multiplex PCR reads. The sample carries around 150,000 distinct CDR3 sequences, 85% to 95% recorded once. Sequencing was done on a sample of CD4+ T cells from PBMCs. These receptors were collected from a human donor with multiple sclerosis.

This chain uses TRBV7-2 with TRBJ2-7, with no clear D. The CDR3 has 13 residues. Germline lookup yields CDR1 SGHTA and CDR2 FQGNSA. V lost 2 bases and J 5 bases, leaving 10 bases between the germline ends. This CDR3 reads CASSLRSGNEQYF. The CDR3 DNA reads TGTGCCAGCAGCTTAAGGTCCGGTAACGAGCAGTACTTC.

The rearrangement uses TRBV20-1 and TRBJ2-1; 7 nucleotides align to TRBD2. The V gene's germline CDR1 is DFQATT and CDR2 SNEGSKA (reference sequence). The CDR3 length is 17 residues. Trimming took 4 bases from V and 1 from J; bases not matched to a gene: 13. The CDR3 sequence is CSAKTSIRTRSYNEQFF. The CDR3 region has the DNA TGCAGTGCTAAGACTAGCATACGCACCCGATCCTACAATGAGCAGTTCTTC.

This clonotype was recorded once. The V call is TRBV3-1, the J call TRBJ2-5; TRBD1 aligns across 8 bases. CDR1 is LGHDT, CDR2 YNNKEL, per germline (reference sequence). V trimming: 3 bases; J trimming: 0 bases; junction bases outside the gene matches: 3. This CDR3 is built from 15 residues. This chain's CDR3 is CASSQGQVNQETQYF. The DNA for the CDR3 is TGTGCCAGCAGCCAGGGACAGGTTAACCAAGAGACCCAGTACTTC.

This rearrangement joins TRBV7-2 to TRBJ2-3; D is possibly TRBD2 (5 bases). Deletions cut 1 base from V and 5 bases from J, with 13 bases between. This CDR3 contains 15 residues. The germline V gene has CDR1 SGHTA and CDR2 FQGNSA. As DNA, the CDR3 is TGTGCCAGCAGCTTAGTAGTAGCGCAACGAGATACGCAGTATTTT. Its translation: CASSLVVAQRDTQYF.

V usage is TRBV29-1 and J usage is TRBJ2-1; TRBD2 is a possible D gene (6 bases). Trimming took off 7 bases at V and 6 bases at J, with 19 bases between the two ends. This CDR3 has 14 amino acids. Germline V CDR1 and CDR2: SQVTM, ANQGSEA. CDR3 amino acids: CSANRDLDPNEQFF. In nucleotides, the CDR3 is TGCAGCGCAAACCGGGACTTAGACCCCAATGAGCAGTTCTTC.

The V gene is TRBV9, the J gene TRBJ2-2, with D tentatively TRBD2 (5 bases). The CDR3 contains 15 residues. Trimming cost V 4 bases and J 1 base, with 11 bases left between them. The germline V gene has CDR1 SGDLS and CDR2 YYNGEE. CDR3 region: CASSFGSRNTGELFF. The CDR3 DNA sequence: TGTGCCAGCAGCTTTGGGAGTAGGAACACCGGGGAGCTGTTTTTT. Full variable domain (rest looked up from reference TRBV9 and TRBJ2-2): DSGVTQTPKHLITATGQRVTLRCSPRSGDLSVYWYQQSLDQGLQFLIQYYNGEERAKGNILERFSAQQFPDLHSELNLSSLELGDSALYFCASSFGSRNTGELFFGEGSRLTVL.

The CDR3 nucleotides are TGCGCCAGCAGCTTGGGACACAGCACAGATACGCAGTATTTT. As protein: CASSLGHSTDTQYF. The rearrangement links TRBV5-1 to TRBJ2-3; no clear D. The V end was cut by 0 bases, the J end by 0 bases, with 5 bases between. CDR3 size: 14 residues. Germline V CDR1 and CDR2: SGHRS, YFSETQ. Drawing the rest from reference TRBV5-1 and TRBJ2-3, the complete variable domain is KAGVTQTPRYLIKTRGQQVTLSCSPISGHRSVSWYQQTPGQGLQFLFEYFSETQRNKGNFPGRFSGRQFSNSRSEMNVSTLELGDSALYLCASSLGHSTDTQYFGPGTRLTVL.

The rearrangement joins TRBV5-6 to TRBJ2-5, with 9 bases matching TRBD2. There are 16 residues in the CDR3. Germline CDR1 is SGHDT and CDR2 is YYEEEE. Losses at the gene ends were 1 base for V and 2 bases for J; bases not matched to a gene: 6. The CDR3 spells CASSLKRGARQETQYF. CDR3 nucleotides: TGTGCCAGCAGCTTGAAGCGGGGGGCAAGACAAGAGACCCAGTACTTC.

This clonotype was seen just once. The V call is TRBV9, the J call TRBJ2-7; D remains ambiguous. The CDR3 extends over 15 amino acids. Germline V CDR1 and CDR2: SGDLS, YYNGEE. V dropped 3 bases and J dropped 0 bases, with 13 bases sitting between them. The CDR3 loop reads CASSARGDFSYEQYF. CDR3 coding DNA: TGTGCCAGCAGCGCCCGTGGTGACTTCTCCTACGAGCAGTACTTC.

V is TRBV30 and J is TRBJ2-1; D is possibly TRBD1 (5 bases). There are 12 residues in the CDR3. Germline V gene data show CDR1 as GTSNPN and CDR2 as SVGIG (reference sequence). Trimming removed 2 bases from V and 9 bases from J, with 11 bases in between. Written as DNA, the CDR3 is TGTGCCTGGAGTTTGTTAGGGGCTGAGCAGTTCTTC. The encoded protein is CAWSLLGAEQFF.

The gene calls are TRBV5-4 and TRBJ1-2, with TRBD1 matching 8 bases. With V trimmed by 4 bases and J by 2 bases, 4 bases remained unmatched. CDR1 is SGHNT, CDR2 YYREEE, per germline (reference sequence). The CDR3 is 14 amino acids. In nucleotides, the CDR3 is TGTGCCAGCAGCCCTGGACAGGGAAACTATGGCTACACCTTC. Its protein is CASSPGQGNYGYTF.

The CDR3, as DNA: TGTGCCAGCAGCGTAGCGTCCACCGGGGAGCTGTTTTTT. This sequence encodes CASSVASTGELFF. This chain joins TRBV9 and TRBJ2-2, with D unresolved. There are 13 residues in the CDR3. Trimming left V 0 bases short and J 4 bases short, with 4 bases between. The V gene's germline CDR1 is SGDLS and CDR2 YYNGEE.

The chain couples TRBV2 to TRBJ1-2; D is uncertain. V was cut by 2 bases and J by 4 bases, with 14 bases left in between. Germline loops: CDR1 SNHLY, CDR2 FYNNEI. The CDR3 extends over 15 amino acids. The CDR3 sequence: CASSELQITFYGYTF. The CDR3 DNA follows: TGTGCCAGCAGTGAACTCCAGATTACCTTCTATGGCTACACCTTC.

This chain joins TRBV19 and TRBJ2-5; 7 bases match TRBD1. The germline gives CDR1 LNHDA, CDR2 SQIVND (reference sequence). V gave up 5 bases and J gave up 3 bases; unmatched junction bases: 9. The CDR3 sequence is 15 residues long. CDR3 sequence reads: CASSHSLTGEETQYF. Here the CDR3 DNA reads TGTGCCAGTAGTCATAGTCTTACAGGGGAAGAGACCCAGTACTTC.